At least ten counts were recorded for the clone carrying this T cell receptor (beta chain). Its antigen is not identified. This record belongs to a study of regulatory T cells in long-lasting Graves disease. V was shortened by 4 bases and J by 1 base, with 17 bases between the two germline ends. The CDR3 consists of 16 residues. Per germline, CDR1 SGHKS and CDR2 YYEKEE (reference sequence). Time point noted: newly diagnosed GD, antithyroid drugs for less than 3 months. RNA extracted from PBMCs served as the sequencing template. CDR3 regions were amplified by Arm-PCR using iRepertoire HTBI primers to build TCR beta libraries. TCRdb ran MiXCR on the multiplex PCR reads and lists one entry per CDR3 protein. Among some 330,000 distinct CDR3 sequences listed, 10% to 15% were seen once. Broader study findings: With some 2,700 shared public clonotypes, persistent patients exceeded new patients, who shared approximately 880.

These data also featured in a second study, about T cells in Graves' hyperthyroidism and ophthalmopathy.

The specimen was peripheral blood mononuclear cells (PBMCs), collected at new diagnosis, from a patient treated with antithyroid drugs. The rearrangement joins TRBV5-5 to TRBJ1-2; D is unresolved. The TCR originated in a woman between 18 and 29 years old with Graves disease. The CDR3 nucleotides read TGTGCCAGCAGCCAGATCATGGTGAAAAATAACTATGGCTACACCTTC. It specifies CASSQIMVKNNYGYTF. The full variable domain, rest sourced from reference TRBV5-5 and TRBJ1-2, is DAGVTQSPTHLIKTRGQQVTLRCSPISGHKSVSWYQQVLGQGPQFIFQYYEKEERGRGNFPDRFSARQFPNYSSELNVNALLLGDSALYLCASSQIMVKNNYGYTFGSGTRLTVV.